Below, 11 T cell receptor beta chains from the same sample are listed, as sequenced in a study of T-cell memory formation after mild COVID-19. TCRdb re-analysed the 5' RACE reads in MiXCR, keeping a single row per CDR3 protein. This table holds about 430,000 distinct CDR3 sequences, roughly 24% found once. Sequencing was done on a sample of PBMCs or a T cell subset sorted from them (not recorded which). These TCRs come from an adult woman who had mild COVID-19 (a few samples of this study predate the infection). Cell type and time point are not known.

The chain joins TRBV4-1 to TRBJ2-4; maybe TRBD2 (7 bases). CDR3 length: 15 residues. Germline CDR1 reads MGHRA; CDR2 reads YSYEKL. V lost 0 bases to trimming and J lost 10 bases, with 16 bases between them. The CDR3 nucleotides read TGCGCCAGCAGCCAAGATCCGGGGGGCGGAGGGATTCAGTACTTC. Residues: CASSQDPGGGGIQYF.

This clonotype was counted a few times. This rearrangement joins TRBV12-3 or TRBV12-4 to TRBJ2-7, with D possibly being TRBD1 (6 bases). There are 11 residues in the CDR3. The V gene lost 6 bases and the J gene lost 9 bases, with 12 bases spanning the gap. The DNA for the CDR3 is TGTGCCAGCAGCATCCAACAGGGGCAGTACTTC. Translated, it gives CASSIQQGQYF.

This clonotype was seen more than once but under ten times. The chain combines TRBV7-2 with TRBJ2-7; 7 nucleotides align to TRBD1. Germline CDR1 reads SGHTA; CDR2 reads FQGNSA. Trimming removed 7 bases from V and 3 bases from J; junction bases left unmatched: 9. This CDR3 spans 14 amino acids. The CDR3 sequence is CASKKDRTFYEQYF. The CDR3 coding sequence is TGTGCCAGCAAGAAGGACAGGACATTCTACGAGCAGTACTTC.

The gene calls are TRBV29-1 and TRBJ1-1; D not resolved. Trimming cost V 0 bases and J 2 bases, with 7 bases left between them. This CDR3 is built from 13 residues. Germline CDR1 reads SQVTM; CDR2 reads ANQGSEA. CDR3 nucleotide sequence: TGCAGCGTTGAAGACTCAACTAACACTGAAGCTTTCTTT. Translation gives CSVEDSTNTEAFF.

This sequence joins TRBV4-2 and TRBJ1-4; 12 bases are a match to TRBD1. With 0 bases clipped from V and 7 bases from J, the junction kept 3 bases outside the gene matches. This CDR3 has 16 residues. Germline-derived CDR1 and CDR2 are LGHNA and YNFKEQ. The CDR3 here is CASSQEGTGGSEKLFF. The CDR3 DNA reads TGTGCCAGCAGCCAAGAAGGGACAGGGGGCAGTGAAAAACTGTTTTTT.

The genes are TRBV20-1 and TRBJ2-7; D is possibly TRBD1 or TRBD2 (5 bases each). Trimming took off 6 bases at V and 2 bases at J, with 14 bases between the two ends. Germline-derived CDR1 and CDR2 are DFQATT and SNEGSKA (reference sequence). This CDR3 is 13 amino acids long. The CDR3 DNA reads TGCAGTGCCAGGGAGAGGGACCCCTACGAGCAGTACTTC. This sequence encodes CSARERDPYEQYF.

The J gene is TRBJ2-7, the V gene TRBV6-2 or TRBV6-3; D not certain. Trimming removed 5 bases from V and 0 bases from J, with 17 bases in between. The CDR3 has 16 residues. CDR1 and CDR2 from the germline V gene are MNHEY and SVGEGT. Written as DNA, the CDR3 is TGTGCCAGCAGTCCCCCGGCGGCACGACTCTCCTACGAGCAGTACTTC. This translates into CASSPPAARLSYEQYF.

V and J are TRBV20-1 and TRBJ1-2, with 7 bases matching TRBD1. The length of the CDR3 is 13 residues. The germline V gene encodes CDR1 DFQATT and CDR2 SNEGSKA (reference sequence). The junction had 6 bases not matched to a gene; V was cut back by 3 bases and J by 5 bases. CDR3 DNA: TGCAGTGCTAGCTCAGGGACAGAGTATGGCTACACCTTC. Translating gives CSASSGTEYGYTF.

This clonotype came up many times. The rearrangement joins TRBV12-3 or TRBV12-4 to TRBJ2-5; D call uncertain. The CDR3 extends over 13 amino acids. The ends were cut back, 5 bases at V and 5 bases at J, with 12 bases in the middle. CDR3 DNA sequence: TGTGCCAGCAGTGATCAACTCGGGGAGACCCAGTACTTC. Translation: CASSDQLGETQYF.

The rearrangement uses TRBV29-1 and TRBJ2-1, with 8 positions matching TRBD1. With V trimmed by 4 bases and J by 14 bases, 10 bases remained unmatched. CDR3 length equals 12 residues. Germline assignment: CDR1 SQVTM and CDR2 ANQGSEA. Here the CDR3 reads CSVGWTGNFKFF. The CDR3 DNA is TGCAGCGTTGGCTGGACAGGGAATTTCAAGTTCTTC.

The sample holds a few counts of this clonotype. CDR3 region: CASSQVGPLAGVTDTQYF. As DNA, the CDR3 is TGCGCCAGCAGCCAAGTGGGGCCCCTAGCGGGGGTCACAGATACGCAGTATTTT. The V call is TRBV4-3, the J call TRBJ2-3, with TRBD2 identical over 10 bases. The CDR3 loop spans 18 amino acids. Per the germline V gene, CDR1 is LGHNA and CDR2 is YSLEER. The junction had 9 bases not matched to a gene; V was cut back by 1 base and J by 2 bases.